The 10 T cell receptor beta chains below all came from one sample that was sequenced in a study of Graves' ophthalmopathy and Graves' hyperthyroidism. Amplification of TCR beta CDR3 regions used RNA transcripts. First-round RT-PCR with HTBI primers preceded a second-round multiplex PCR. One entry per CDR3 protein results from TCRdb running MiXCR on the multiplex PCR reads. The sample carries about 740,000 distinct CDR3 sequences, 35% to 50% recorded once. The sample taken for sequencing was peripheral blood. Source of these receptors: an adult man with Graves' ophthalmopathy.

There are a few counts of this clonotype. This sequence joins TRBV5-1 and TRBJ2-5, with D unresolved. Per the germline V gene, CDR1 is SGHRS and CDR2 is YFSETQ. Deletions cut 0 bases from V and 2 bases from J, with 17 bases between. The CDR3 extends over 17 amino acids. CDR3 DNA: TGCGCCAGCAGCTTGGGGAGCTTCCAAGGTCATCAAGAGACCCAGTACTTC. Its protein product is CASSLGSFQGHQETQYF.

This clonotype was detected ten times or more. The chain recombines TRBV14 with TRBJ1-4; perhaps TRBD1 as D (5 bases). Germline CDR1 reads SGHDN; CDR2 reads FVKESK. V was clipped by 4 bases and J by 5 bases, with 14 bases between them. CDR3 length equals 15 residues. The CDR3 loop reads CASSRRQSLNEKLFF. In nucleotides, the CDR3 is TGTGCCAGCAGCCGTCGACAGAGCCTGAATGAAAAACTGTTTTTT.

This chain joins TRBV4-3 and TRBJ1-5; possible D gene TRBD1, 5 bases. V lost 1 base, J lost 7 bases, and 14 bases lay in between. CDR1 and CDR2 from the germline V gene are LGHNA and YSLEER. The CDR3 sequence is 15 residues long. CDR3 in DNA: TGCGCCAGCAGCCAAGTCTTAGGGGCAGGGCAGCCCCAGCATTTT. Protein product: CASSQVLGAGQPQHF.

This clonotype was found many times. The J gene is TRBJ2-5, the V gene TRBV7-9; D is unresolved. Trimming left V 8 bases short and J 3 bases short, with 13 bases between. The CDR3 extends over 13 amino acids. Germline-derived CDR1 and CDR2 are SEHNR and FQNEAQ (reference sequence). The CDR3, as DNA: TGTGCCAGCCGCTCCCATAGGGAAGAGACCCAGTACTTC. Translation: CASRSHREETQYF.

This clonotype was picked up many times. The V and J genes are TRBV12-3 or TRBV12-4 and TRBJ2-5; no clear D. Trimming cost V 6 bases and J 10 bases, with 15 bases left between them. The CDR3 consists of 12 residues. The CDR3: CASSQPTWGQYF. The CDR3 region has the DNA TGTGCCAGCAGCCAACCGACTTGGGGCCAGTACTTC.

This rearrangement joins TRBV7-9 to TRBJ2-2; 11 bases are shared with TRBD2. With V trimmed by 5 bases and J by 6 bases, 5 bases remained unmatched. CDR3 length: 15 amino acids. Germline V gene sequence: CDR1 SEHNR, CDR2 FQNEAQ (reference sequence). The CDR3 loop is CASSQVLAGAGELFF. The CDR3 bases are TGTGCCAGCAGCCAAGTACTAGCGGGAGCCGGGGAGCTGTTTTTT.

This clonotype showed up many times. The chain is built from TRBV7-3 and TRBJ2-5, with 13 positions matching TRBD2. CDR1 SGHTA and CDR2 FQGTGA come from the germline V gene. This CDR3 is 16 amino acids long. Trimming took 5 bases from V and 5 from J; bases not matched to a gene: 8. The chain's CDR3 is CASSPTSGGASETQYF. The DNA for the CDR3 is TGTGCCAGCAGCCCAACTAGCGGGGGGGCAAGTGAGACCCAGTACTTC.

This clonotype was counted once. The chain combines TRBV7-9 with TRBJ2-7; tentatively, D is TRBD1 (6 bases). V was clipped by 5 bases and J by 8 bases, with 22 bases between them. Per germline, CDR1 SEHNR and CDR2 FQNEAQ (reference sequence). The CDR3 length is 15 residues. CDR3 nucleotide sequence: TGTGCCAGCAGCATCTACAGGGACGGGCAGCCCCAGCAGTACTTC. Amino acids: CASSIYRDGQPQQYF.

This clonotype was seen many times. CDR3 amino acids: CASSLHGANVLTF. CDR3 sequence (DNA): TGTGCCAGCAGCTTGCACGGGGCCAACGTCCTGACTTTC. The V gene is TRBV7-9, the J gene TRBJ2-6; D remains unclear. V shed 3 bases and J shed 4 bases, with 4 bases lying between them. The CDR3 loop spans 13 amino acids. CDR1 is SEHNR, CDR2 FQNEAQ, per germline (reference sequence).

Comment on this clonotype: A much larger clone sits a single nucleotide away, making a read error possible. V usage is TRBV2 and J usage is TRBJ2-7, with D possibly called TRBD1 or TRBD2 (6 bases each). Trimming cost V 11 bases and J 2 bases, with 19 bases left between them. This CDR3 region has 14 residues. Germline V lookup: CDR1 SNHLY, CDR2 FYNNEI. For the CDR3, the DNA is TGTGCCGCCAGCACAGAGGGGGGCCCCTACGAGCAGTACTTC. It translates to CAASTEGGPYEQYF.